A selection of T cell receptor beta chains follows, all from one sample in a study of blood T cell repertoires in COVID-19. The data were produced by immunoSEQ multiplex PCR, yet TCRdb's version contains in-frame clones alone and is incomplete. The sample contains approximately 70,000 clones, 82% of which appear only once. Sequencing input: peripheral blood. Every receptor here comes from a woman of 80 years or more with acute or convalescent COVID-19. Each CDR3 is given with its conserved first and last residue. A D gene is named only where the DNA matches it firmly. Clone size appears in some rows only: once, few, many, or a class for an expanded clone.

j_gene	v_gene	d_gene	abundance	CDR3aa	CDR3nt
TRBJ2-7	TRBV27	TRBD1	few	CASSLGTVPYEQYF	TGTGCCAGCAGTTTAGGGACAGTCCCCTACGAGCAGTACTTC
TRBJ1-1	TRBV3-1/TRBV3-2	.	once	CASSPGRGNTEAFF	TGTGCCAGCAGCCCAGGGCGGGGAAACACTGAAGCTTTCTTT
TRBJ1-6	TRBV2	.	.	CASSEGAVPNSPLHF	TGTGCCAGCAGTGAGGGGGCAGTTCCTAATTCACCCCTCCACTTT
TRBJ2-2	TRBV25-1	TRBD1	.	CASSESSGTGASGELFF	TGTGCCAGCAGTGAATCTTCCGGGACAGGGGCTTCGGGGGAGCTGTTTTTT
TRBJ2-3	TRBV5-1	.	.	CASSTPEGGPYTDTQYF	TGCGCCAGCAGCACCCCGGAGGGGGGGCCCTACACAGATACGCAGTATTTT
TRBJ1-3	TRBV9	.	.	CASSVETRGGNTIYF	TGTGCCAGCAGCGTAGAGACAAGGGGAGGAAACACCATATATTTT
TRBJ1-1	TRBV10-3	.	.	CAISESGWGRLGEAFF	TGTGCCATCAGTGAGTCGGGATGGGGGCGCTTGGGTGAAGCTTTCTTT
TRBJ2-2	TRBV7-8	.	few	CASSPSVEVGGELFF	TGTGCCAGCAGCCCCTCCGTGGAGGTCGGCGGGGAGCTGTTTTTT
TRBJ1-1	TRBV19	.	.	CASSTRGDTEAFF	TGTGCCAGTAGTACCCGGGGGGACACTGAAGCTTTCTTT
TRBJ1-2	TRBV9	.	.	CASSETTAENYGYTF	TGTGCCAGCAGCGAAACGACGGCGGAAAACTATGGCTACACCTTC
TRBJ1-6	TRBV7-2	.	.	CASSLGPPQNSPLHF	TGTGCCAGCAGCTTAGGGCCCCCACAGAATTCACCCCTCCACTTT
TRBJ1-6	TRBV5-1	TRBD1	.	CASSSFGQGAGSPLHF	TGCGCCAGCAGCTCCTTCGGACAGGGTGCTGGCTCACCCCTCCACTTT
TRBJ1-2	TRBV6-5	TRBD1	.	CASSYWAGQGRDGYTF	TGTGCCAGCAGTTACTGGGCAGGACAGGGGAGGGATGGCTACACCTTC
TRBJ2-7	TRBV14	.	.	CASSNSFYEQYF	TGTGCCAGCAGCAACAGCTTCTACGAGCAGTACTTC
TRBJ1-2	TRBV5-1	.	.	CASSLGSVSGTPDGYTF	TGCGCCAGCAGCTTGGGGAGTGTTTCAGGGACACCGGATGGCTACACCTTC
TRBJ2-7	TRBV5-6	.	once	CASSLLGAGDPSYEQYF	TGTGCCAGCAGCTTGTTAGGCGCAGGGGACCCCTCCTACGAGCAGTACTTC
TRBJ1-2	TRBV30	.	.	CAWSWQGNYGYTF	TGTGCCTGGAGTTGGCAGGGGAACTATGGCTACACCTTC
TRBJ1-1	TRBV5-8	TRBD1	.	CASSLMRQGNTEAFF	TGTGCCAGCAGCTTGATGAGACAGGGGAACACTGAAGCTTTCTTT
TRBJ2-4	TRBV27	.	.	CASSLTGPVRNIQYF	TGTGCCAGCAGTCTCACAGGCCCCGTGAGGAACATTCAGTACTTC
TRBJ1-1	TRBV7-6	TRBD1	.	CASSTMGQGEEAFF	TGTGCCAGCAGCACCATGGGACAGGGGGAGGAAGCTTTCTTT
TRBJ2-6	TRBV5-1	.	.	CASSRTAGVSTGANVLTF	TGCGCCAGCAGCCGGACGGCAGGGGTTAGTACTGGGGCCAACGTCCTGACTTTC
TRBJ1-3	TRBV19	.	few	CASTSVGSNSGNTIYF	TGTGCCAGTACCTCAGTTGGGAGTAACTCTGGAAACACCATATATTTT
TRBJ1-1	TRBV7-2	TRBD1	.	CASSLDPYRGGGTEAFF	TGTGCCAGCAGCTTAGACCCTTACAGGGGTGGGGGCACTGAAGCTTTCTTT
TRBJ2-1	TRBV11-2	.	.	CASTPRMEYNEQFF	TGTGCCAGCACCCCAAGGATGGAGTACAATGAGCAGTTCTTC
TRBJ1-2	TRBV5-4	TRBD1	.	CASSPDRESYYGYTF	TGTGCCAGCAGCCCGGACAGGGAGAGTTATTATGGCTACACCTTC
TRBJ2-6	TRBV7-3	.	.	CASSLYPAGANVLTF	TGTGCCAGCAGCTTATATCCAGCTGGGGCCAACGTCCTGACTTTC
TRBJ2-2	TRBV5-1	TRBD1	.	CASSEGQGNTGELFF	TGCGCCAGCAGCGAGGGACAGGGAAACACCGGGGAGCTGTTTTTT
TRBJ2-3	TRBV12-5	TRBD2	.	CASGSSLGTSKSDTQYF	TGTGCTAGTGGTTCCTCTCTCGGGACTAGTAAGTCAGATACGCAGTATTTT
TRBJ1-6	TRBV21-1	.	.	CASSNSGESSYNSPLHF	TGTGCCAGCAGCAATTCAGGGGAAAGCTCCTATAATTCACCCCTCCACTTT
TRBJ2-3	TRBV5-4	.	.	CASSARTSTDTQYF	TGTGCCAGCAGCGCCCGGACTAGCACAGATACGCAGTATTTT
TRBJ2-1	TRBV7-2	.	.	CASSFDSSNEQFF	TGTGCCAGCAGCTTCGACTCCTCCAATGAGCAGTTCTTC
TRBJ1-5	TRBV4-1	.	.	CASSQGGIPGNQPQHF	TGCGCCAGCAGCCAAGGTGGCATCCCCGGGAATCAGCCCCAGCATTTT
TRBJ1-3	TRBV7-2	.	once	CASRGPKRGNTIYF	TGTGCCAGCAGAGGCCCTAAGCGTGGAAACACCATATATTTT
TRBJ1-2	TRBV11-3	.	.	CASSLDSTGYGYTF	TGTGCCAGCAGCTTAGATTCGACGGGCTATGGCTACACCTTC
TRBJ2-5	TRBV7-7	TRBD2	.	CASSLGALAGGPQETQYF	TGTGCTAGCAGCTTAGGGGCCTTAGCGGGGGGTCCCCAAGAGACCCAGTACTTC
TRBJ2-5	TRBV11-2	TRBD2	.	CASSSRGTIPETQYF	TGTGCCAGCAGCTCCCGAGGGACTATTCCGGAGACCCAGTACTTC
TRBJ2-5	TRBV7-9	.	.	CASSLTYWETQYF	TGTGCCAGCAGCTTAACCTACTGGGAGACCCAGTACTTC
TRBJ2-3	TRBV5-5	TRBD2	.	CASSLPGLAGADTQYF	TGTGCCAGCAGCTTACCGGGACTAGCGGGGGCGGATACGCAGTATTTT
TRBJ1-1	TRBV30	.	.	CAWSTHPGSNTEAFF	TGTGCCTGGAGTACCCACCCGGGTAGTAACACTGAAGCTTTCTTT
TRBJ1-1	TRBV30	.	.	CAWRAGAEAFF	TGTGCCTGGAGGGCGGGGGCTGAAGCTTTCTTT
TRBJ2-7	TRBV2	.	.	CASTARGLQGVYF	TGTGCCAGCACCGCGCGGGGACTCCAAGGGGTGTACTTC
TRBJ1-1	TRBV3-1/TRBV3-2	.	.	CASSQEVRLNTEAFF	TGTGCCAGCAGCCAAGAGGTGAGATTGAACACTGAAGCTTTCTTT
TRBJ1-5	TRBV2	.	.	CASSQQGAYQPQHF	TGTGCCAGCAGTCAACAGGGCGCCTATCAGCCCCAGCATTTT
TRBJ2-5	TRBV6-5	.	once	CASSYGGKQEPQYF	TGTGCCAGCAGTTACGGGGGGAAACAAGAGCCCCAGTACTTC
TRBJ2-1	TRBV29-1	TRBD1	once	CSVDTQGVAEQFF	TGCAGCGTTGACACCCAGGGGGTTGCTGAGCAGTTCTTC
TRBJ2-3	TRBV4-2	TRBD1	many	CASSQEEDRGTYTQYF	TGTGCCAGCAGCCAGGAGGAGGACAGGGGCACATATACGCAGTATTTT
TRBJ1-1	TRBV2	.	.	CASSEEGVGAAEAFF	TGTGCCAGCAGTGAAGAGGGGGTGGGGGCTGCTGAAGCTTTCTTT
TRBJ1-5	TRBV7-2	TRBD1	.	CASSSRQGTQPQHF	TGTGCCAGCAGCTCCCGACAGGGTACTCAGCCCCAGCATTTT
TRBJ1-2	TRBV11-2	TRBD1	.	CASSPGQGIRVFGYTF	TGTGCCAGCAGCCCGGGACAGGGAATTAGGGTGTTTGGCTACACCTTC
TRBJ1-3	TRBV7-2	.	.	CASRTDSGNTIYF	TGTGCCAGCCGGACAGACTCTGGAAACACCATATATTTT
TRBJ2-5	TRBV19	TRBD1	.	CASSIDGTGQETQYF	TGTGCCAGTAGTATAGATGGGACAGGGCAAGAGACCCAGTACTTC
TRBJ2-5	TRBV9	TRBD2	.	CASSAPGLAGQETQYF	TGTGCCAGCAGCGCTCCGGGACTAGCGGGTCAAGAGACCCAGTACTTC
TRBJ2-1	TRBV5-1	TRBD2	.	CASSRTAGGPGFGNEQFF	TGCGCCAGCAGTCGAACAGCGGGGGGCCCAGGTTTTGGCAATGAGCAGTTCTTC
TRBJ2-7	TRBV5-1	TRBD2	.	CASSAESGGLGEQYF	TGCGCCAGCAGTGCTGAAAGCGGGGGCCTGGGGGAGCAGTACTTC
TRBJ1-1	TRBV30	.	.	CAWSGQSNTEAFF	TGTGCCTGGAGCGGACAGTCCAACACTGAAGCTTTCTTT